Sequencing of this T cell receptor beta chain was carried out in a study of blood T cells in healthy people across ages. V lost 5 bases, J lost 2 bases, and 15 bases lay in between. This CDR3 has 14 residues. Germline lookup yields CDR1 SQVTM and CDR2 ANQGSEA. PCR was performed a second time for about 7 to 11 cycles using a sample-barcoded 5' primer and a J-beta primer mix. MiXCR, applied by TCRdb to the 5' RACE reads, yields one record per CDR3 protein. Among 850,000 to 1,100,000 distinct CDR3 sequences listed, roughly two fifths were seen once. Sequencing used blood. This TCR derives from a man younger than 30 in good health. The V call is TRBV29-1, the J call TRBJ1-2; D not resolved. The CDR3 loop reads CSVKNSTVNYGYTF. For the CDR3, the DNA is TGCAGCGTTAAGAACTCGACGGTGAACTATGGCTACACCTTC.